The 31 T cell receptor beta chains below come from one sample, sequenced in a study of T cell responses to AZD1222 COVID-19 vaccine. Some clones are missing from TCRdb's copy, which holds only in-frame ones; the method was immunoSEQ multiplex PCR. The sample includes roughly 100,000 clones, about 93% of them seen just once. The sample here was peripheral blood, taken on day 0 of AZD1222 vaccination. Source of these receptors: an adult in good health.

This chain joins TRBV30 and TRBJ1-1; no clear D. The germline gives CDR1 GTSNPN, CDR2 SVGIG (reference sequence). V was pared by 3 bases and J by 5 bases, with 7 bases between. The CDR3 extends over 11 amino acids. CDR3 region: CAWSHETEAFF. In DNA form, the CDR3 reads TGTGCCTGGAGCCACGAAACTGAAGCTTTCTTT. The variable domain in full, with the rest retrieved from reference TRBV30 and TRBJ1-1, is SQTIHQWPATLVQPVGSPLSLECTVEGTSNPNLYWYRQAAGRGLQLLFYSVGIGQISSEVPQNLSASRPQDRQFILSSKKLLLSDSGFYLCAWSHETEAFFGQGTRLTVV.

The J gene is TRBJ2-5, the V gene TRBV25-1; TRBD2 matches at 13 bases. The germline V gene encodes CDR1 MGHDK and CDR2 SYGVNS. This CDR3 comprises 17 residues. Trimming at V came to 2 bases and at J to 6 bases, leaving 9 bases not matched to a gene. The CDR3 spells CASSEPPGLAGDKTQYF. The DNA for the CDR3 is TGTGCCAGCAGTGAACCCCCTGGACTAGCGGGAGACAAGACCCAGTACTTC.

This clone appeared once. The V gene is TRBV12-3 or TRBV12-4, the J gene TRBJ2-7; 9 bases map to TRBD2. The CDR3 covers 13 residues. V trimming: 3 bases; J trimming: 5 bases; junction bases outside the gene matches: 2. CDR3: CASSLVAGDEQYF. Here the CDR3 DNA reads TGTGCCAGCAGTTTGGTAGCGGGAGACGAGCAGTACTTC.

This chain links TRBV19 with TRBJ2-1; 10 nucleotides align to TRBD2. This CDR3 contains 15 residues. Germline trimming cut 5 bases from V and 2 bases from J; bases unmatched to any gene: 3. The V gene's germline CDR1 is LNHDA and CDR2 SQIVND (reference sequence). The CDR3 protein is CASSSGLATYNEQFF. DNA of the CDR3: TGTGCCAGTAGTTCGGGACTAGCGACCTACAATGAGCAGTTCTTC.

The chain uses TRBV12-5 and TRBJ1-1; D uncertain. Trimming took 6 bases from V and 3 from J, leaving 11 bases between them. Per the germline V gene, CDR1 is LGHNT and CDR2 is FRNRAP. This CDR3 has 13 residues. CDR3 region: CASGRYSDTEAFF. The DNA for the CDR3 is TGTGCTAGTGGAAGATACAGCGACACTGAAGCTTTCTTT.

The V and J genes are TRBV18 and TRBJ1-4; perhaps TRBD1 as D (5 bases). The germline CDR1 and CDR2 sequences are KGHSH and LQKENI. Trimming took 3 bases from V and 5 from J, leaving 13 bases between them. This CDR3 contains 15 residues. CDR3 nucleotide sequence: TGTGCCAGCTCACCGGGGATCCGGGGGAATGAAAAACTGTTTTTT. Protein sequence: CASSPGIRGNEKLFF.

The CDR3 reads CASSDDREAQPQHF. For the CDR3, the DNA is TGTGCCAGCAGTGACGACAGGGAGGCTCAGCCCCAGCATTTT. The gene calls are TRBV2 and TRBJ1-5; TRBD1 matches at 7 bases. Germline V gene lookup returns CDR1 SNHLY and CDR2 FYNNEI. V gave up 3 bases and J gave up 6 bases; unmatched junction bases: 5. This CDR3 is 14 amino acids long.

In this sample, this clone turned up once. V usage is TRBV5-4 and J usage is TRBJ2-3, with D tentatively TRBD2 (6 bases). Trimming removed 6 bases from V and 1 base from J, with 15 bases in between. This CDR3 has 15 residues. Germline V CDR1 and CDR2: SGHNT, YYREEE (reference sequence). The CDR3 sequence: CASNSEGTGTDTQYF. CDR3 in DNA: TGTGCCAGCAACTCGGAGGGTACAGGCACAGATACGCAGTATTTT.

CDR3 sequence (DNA): TGTGCCAGCAGAACAGCGGGGTCTAATACGCAGTATTTT. Translating it yields CASRTAGSNTQYF. This rearrangement joins TRBV6-5 to TRBJ2-3; TRBD2 matches at 7 bases. CDR1 and CDR2 (germline): MNHEY, SVGAGI. Losses at the gene ends were 6 bases for V and 7 bases for J; bases not matched to a gene: 7. This CDR3 spans 13 amino acids.

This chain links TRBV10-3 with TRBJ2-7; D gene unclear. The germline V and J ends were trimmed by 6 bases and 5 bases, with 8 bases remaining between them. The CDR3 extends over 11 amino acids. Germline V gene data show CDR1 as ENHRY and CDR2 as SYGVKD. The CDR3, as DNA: TGTGCCATCAGCCAACTTGACGAGCAGTACTTC. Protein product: CAISQLDEQYF.

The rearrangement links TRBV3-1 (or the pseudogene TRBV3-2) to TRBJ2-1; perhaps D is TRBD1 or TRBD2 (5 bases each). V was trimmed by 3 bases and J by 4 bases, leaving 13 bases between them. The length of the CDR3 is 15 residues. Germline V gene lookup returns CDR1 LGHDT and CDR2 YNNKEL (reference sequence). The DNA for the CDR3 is TGTGCCAGCAGCCAGTCTGGGGGTCGGTACAATGAGCAGTTCTTC. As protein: CASSQSGGRYNEQFF.

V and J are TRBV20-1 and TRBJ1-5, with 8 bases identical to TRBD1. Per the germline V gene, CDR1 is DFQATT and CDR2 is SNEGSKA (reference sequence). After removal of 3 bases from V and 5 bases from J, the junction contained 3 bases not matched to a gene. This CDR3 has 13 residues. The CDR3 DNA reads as TGCAGTGCTAGTCAGGGGGCTCATCAGCCCCAGCATTTT. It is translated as CSASQGAHQPQHF.

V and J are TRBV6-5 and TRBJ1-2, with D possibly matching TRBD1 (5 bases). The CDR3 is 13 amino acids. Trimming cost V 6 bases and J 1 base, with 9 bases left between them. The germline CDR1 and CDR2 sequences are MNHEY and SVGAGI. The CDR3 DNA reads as TGTGCCAGCAGCCCGGACATTAACTATGGCTACACCTTC. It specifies CASSPDINYGYTF.

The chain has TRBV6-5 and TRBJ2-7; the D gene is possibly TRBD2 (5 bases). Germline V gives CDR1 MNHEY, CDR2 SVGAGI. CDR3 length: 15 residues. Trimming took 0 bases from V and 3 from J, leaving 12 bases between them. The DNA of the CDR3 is TGTGCCAGCAGTTACTCGAAGGGTGCGGGCTACGAGCAGTACTTC. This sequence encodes CASSYSKGAGYEQYF.

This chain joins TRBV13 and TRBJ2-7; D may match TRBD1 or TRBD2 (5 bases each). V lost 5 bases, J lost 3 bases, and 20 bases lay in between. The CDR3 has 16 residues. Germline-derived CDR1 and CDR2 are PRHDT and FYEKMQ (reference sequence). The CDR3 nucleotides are TGTGCCAGCAGCCCATTAGAGAGGGGAGCACGCTACGAGCAGTACTTC. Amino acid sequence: CASSPLERGARYEQYF.

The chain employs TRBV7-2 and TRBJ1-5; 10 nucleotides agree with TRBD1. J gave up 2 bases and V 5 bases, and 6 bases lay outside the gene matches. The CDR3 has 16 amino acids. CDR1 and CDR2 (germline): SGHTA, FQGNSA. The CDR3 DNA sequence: TGTGCCAGCAGCCGGACGGGGACAGGGGGCAATCAGCCCCAGCATTTT. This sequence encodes CASSRTGTGGNQPQHF.

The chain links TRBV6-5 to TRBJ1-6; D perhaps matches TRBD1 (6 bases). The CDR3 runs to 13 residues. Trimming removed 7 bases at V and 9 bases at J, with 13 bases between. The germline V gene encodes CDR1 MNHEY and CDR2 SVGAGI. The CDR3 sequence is CASNPNRASPLHF. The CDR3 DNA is TGTGCCAGCAACCCCAACAGGGCTTCACCCCTCCACTTT.

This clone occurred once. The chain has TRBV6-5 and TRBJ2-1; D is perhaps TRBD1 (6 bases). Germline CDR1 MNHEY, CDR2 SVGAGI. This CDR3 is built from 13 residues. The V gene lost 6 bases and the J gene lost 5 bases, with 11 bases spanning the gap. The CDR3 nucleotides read TGTGCCAGCAGGGACAGAAATAACAATGAGCAGTTCTTC. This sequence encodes CASRDRNNNEQFF.

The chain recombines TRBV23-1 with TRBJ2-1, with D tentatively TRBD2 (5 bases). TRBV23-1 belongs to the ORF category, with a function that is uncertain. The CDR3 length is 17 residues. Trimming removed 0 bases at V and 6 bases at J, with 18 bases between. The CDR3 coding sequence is TGCGCCAGCAGTCAATCACGAGGGAAGATTGGTGTCAATGAGCAGTTCTTC. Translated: CASSQSRGKIGVNEQFF.

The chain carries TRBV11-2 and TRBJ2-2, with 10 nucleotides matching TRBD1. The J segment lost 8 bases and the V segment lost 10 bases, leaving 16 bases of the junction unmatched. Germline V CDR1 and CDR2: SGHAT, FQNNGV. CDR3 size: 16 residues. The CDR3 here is CATRTGGMLKSGELFF. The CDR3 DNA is TGTGCCACCAGGACAGGGGGAATGTTAAAATCTGGGGAGCTGTTTTTT.

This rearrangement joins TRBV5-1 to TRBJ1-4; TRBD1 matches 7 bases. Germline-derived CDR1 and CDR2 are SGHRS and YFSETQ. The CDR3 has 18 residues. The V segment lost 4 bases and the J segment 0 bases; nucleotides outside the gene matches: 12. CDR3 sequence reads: CASSPAPWGTATNEKLFF. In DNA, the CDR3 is TGCGCCAGCAGCCCGGCCCCGTGGGGGACAGCAACTAATGAAAAACTGTTTTTT.

The CDR3 sequence: CASSLSTENTEAFF. DNA for the CDR3: TGCGCCAGCAGCTTGTCGACCGAGAACACTGAAGCTTTCTTT. The chain couples TRBV5-1 to TRBJ1-1; D gene ambiguous. Between the trimmed V and J ends, which lost 1 base and 1 base, there was a span of 8 bases. This CDR3 is built from 14 residues. Per the germline V gene, CDR1 is SGHRS and CDR2 is YFSETQ.

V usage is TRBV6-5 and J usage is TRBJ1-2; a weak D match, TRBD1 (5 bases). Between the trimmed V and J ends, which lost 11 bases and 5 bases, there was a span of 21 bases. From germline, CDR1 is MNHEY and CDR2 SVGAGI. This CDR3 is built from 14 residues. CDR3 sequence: CAVWRQPGVYGYTF. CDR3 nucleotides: TGTGCCGTATGGAGGCAACCGGGGGTTTATGGCTACACCTTC.

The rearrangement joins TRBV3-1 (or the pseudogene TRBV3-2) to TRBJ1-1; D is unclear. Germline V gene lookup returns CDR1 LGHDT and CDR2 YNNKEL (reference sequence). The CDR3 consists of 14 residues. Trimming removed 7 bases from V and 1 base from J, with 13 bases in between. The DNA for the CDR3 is TGTGCCAGCACCCCCCAGGCGCAGAACACTGAAGCTTTCTTT. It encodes CASTPQAQNTEAFF.

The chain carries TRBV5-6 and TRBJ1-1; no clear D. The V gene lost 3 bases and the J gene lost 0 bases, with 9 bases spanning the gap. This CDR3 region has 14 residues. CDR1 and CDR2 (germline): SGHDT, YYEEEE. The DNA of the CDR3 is TGTGCCAGCAGCTCCACTCCCATGAACACTGAAGCTTTCTTT. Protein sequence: CASSSTPMNTEAFF.

Written as DNA, the CDR3 is TGTGCCAGCAGCGCCCCGGGACAGGGTGTTGGAAACACCATATATTTT. Its protein is CASSAPGQGVGNTIYF. The chain uses TRBV9 and TRBJ1-3; 9 nucleotides line up with TRBD1. The J segment lost 3 bases and the V segment lost 3 bases, leaving 7 bases of the junction unmatched. Per germline, CDR1 SGDLS and CDR2 YYNGEE. The CDR3 has 16 amino acids. Full variable domain (remainder filled in from reference TRBV9 and TRBJ1-3): DSGVTQTPKHLITATGQRVTLRCSPRSGDLSVYWYQQSLDQGLQFLIQYYNGEERAKGNILERFSAQQFPDLHSELNLSSLELGDSALYFCASSAPGQGVGNTIYFGEGSWLTVV.

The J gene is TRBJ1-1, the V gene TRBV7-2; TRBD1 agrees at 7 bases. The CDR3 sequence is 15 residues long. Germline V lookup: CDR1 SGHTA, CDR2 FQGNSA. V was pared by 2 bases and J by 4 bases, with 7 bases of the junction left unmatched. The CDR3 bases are TGTGCCAGCAGCTTAAGATTGTCAGGGGGCACTGAAGCTTTCTTT. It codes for CASSLRLSGGTEAFF. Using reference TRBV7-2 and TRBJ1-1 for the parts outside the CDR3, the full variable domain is GAGVSQSPSNKVTEKGKDVELRCDPISGHTALYWYRQSLGQGLEFLIYFQGNSAPDKSGLPSDRFSAERTGGSVSTLTIQRTQQEDSAVYLCASSLRLSGGTEAFFGQGTRLTVV.

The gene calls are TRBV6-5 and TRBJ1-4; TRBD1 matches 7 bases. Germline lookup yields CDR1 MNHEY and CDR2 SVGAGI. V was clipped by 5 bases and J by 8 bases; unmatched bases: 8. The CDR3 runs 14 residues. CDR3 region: CASSPDRTGEKLFF. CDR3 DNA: TGTGCCAGCAGTCCGGACAGGACAGGCGAAAAACTGTTTTTT.

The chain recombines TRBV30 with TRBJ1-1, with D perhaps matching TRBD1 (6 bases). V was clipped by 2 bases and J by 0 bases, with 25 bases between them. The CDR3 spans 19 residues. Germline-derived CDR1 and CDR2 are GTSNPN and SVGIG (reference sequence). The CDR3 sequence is CAWSSQRLFLGGMNTEAFF. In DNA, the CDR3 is TGTGCCTGGAGTTCCCAAAGGCTCTTCCTAGGGGGAATGAACACTGAAGCTTTCTTT. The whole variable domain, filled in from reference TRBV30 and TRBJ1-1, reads SQTIHQWPATLVQPVGSPLSLECTVEGTSNPNLYWYRQAAGRGLQLLFYSVGIGQISSEVPQNLSASRPQDRQFILSSKKLLLSDSGFYLCAWSSQRLFLGGMNTEAFFGQGTRLTVV.

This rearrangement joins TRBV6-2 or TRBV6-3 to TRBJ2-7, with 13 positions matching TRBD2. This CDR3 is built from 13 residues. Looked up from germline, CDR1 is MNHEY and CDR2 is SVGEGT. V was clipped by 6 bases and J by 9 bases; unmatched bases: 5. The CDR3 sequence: CASSQGLAGRQYF. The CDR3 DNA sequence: TGTGCCAGCAGCCAGGGACTAGCGGGGAGGCAGTACTTC.

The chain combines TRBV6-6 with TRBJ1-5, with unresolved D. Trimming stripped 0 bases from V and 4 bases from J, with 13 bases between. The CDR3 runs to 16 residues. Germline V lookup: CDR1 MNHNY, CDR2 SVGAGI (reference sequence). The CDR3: CASSYSIRGRNQPQHF. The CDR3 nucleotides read TGTGCCAGCAGTTACTCGATTCGGGGTCGGAATCAGCCCCAGCATTTT.